Here is one TCR beta chain with its context. This sample was taken from a study of control samples from healthy donors and cancer patients. Clones were sequenced by immunoSEQ multiplex PCR, and TCRdb holds only the in-frame ones, with some missing. This sample carries some 150,000 clones, 85% to 95% of them seen once, and the ten largest clones take around 2.4%. The germline gives CDR1 KGHSH, CDR2 LQKENI. Trimming stripped 2 bases from V and 5 bases from J, with 12 bases between. The CDR3 runs to 14 residues. Sequencing used blood. The receptor comes from a man in his forties or fifties in good health. The chain uses TRBV18 and TRBJ1-1; D call uncertain. CDR3 nucleotide sequence: TGTGCCAGCTCACCAGGGTCCGGGGTTACTGAAGCTTTCTTT. Protein product: CASSPGSGVTEAFF.